This is a list of T cell receptor beta chains from one sample in a study of blood T cell repertoires in COVID-19. TCRdb's copy holds only in-frame clones and misses some; the assay was immunoSEQ multiplex PCR. The data hold over 65,000 clones, with more than 80% observed a single time. Sequencing input: peripheral blood. The receptors come from a man aged 45-65 years with active or convalescent COVID-19. The CDR3 runs from the conserved cysteine through the conserved F or W. The D gene is left open where the match is weak. Expanded clones are given a class, and other clones once, few, many or no size at all.

D: TRBD1
size: -
J: TRBJ1-1
V: TRBV10-1
CDR3: CASSRKGQGITFSEAFF
DNA: TGCGCCAGTTCTAGGAAAGGACAGGGGATTACGTTCTCTGAAGCTTTCTTT

D: TRBD2
size: -
J: TRBJ2-3
V: TRBV5-6
CDR3: CASSKRLAGDSDTQYF
DNA: TGTGCCAGCAGCAAGCGACTAGCGGGAGACTCAGATACGCAGTATTTT

D: TRBD1
size: -
J: TRBJ2-2
V: TRBV5-6
CDR3: CASSLVQGAGGELFF
DNA: TGTGCCAGCAGCTTGGTTCAGGGGGCAGGTGGGGAGCTGTTTTTT

D: TRBD2
size: -
J: TRBJ2-5
V: TRBV7-7
CDR3: CASSLAGAGGYETQYF
DNA: TGTGCCAGCAGCTTAGCAGGAGCGGGAGGTTACGAGACCCAGTACTTC

D: TRBD2
size: -
J: TRBJ2-7
V: TRBV5-1
CDR3: CASSLELAGGPYEQYF
DNA: TGCGCCAGCAGCTTGGAACTAGCGGGAGGGCCCTACGAGCAGTACTTC

D: -
size: -
J: TRBJ1-1
V: TRBV4-1
CDR3: CASSQDEERTEAFF
DNA: TGCGCCAGCAGCCAAGATGAGGAGAGGACTGAAGCTTTCTTT

D: TRBD1
size: once
J: TRBJ1-6
V: TRBV4-3
CDR3: CASSPRESGTGIRSPLHF
DNA: TGCGCCAGCAGCCCCCGCGAGTCCGGGACAGGGATCCGGTCACCCCTCCACTTT

D: TRBD2
size: -
J: TRBJ2-7
V: TRBV24-1
CDR3: CATSAPPREVKSWNSYEQYF
DNA: TGTGCCACCAGTGCCCCCCCCCGGGAGGTTAAAAGTTGGAACTCCTACGAGCAGTACTTC

D: TRBD2
size: once
J: TRBJ2-3
V: TRBV4-2
CDR3: CASSHPGLDADTQYF
DNA: TGTGCCAGCAGCCATCCGGGACTAGACGCGGATACGCAGTATTTT

D: -
size: -
J: TRBJ2-5
V: TRBV27
CDR3: CASSLYPPSQETQYF
DNA: TGTGCCAGCAGTTTATATCCCCCTAGCCAAGAGACCCAGTACTTC

D: -
size: once
J: TRBJ2-2
V: TRBV18
CDR3: CASSSEILSATYANTGELFF
DNA: TGTGCCAGCTCATCGGAAATTCTTAGCGCAACCTACGCGAACACCGGGGAGCTGTTTTTT

D: -
size: -
J: TRBJ2-7
V: TRBV21-1
CDR3: CASSNINSHPYEQYF
DNA: TGTGCCAGCAGCAATATAAACAGTCATCCCTACGAGCAGTACTTC

D: TRBD2
size: -
J: TRBJ2-7
V: TRBV27
CDR3: CASSRIWIAGNTYEQYF
DNA: TGTGCCAGCAGTCGTATCTGGATAGCGGGGAACACCTACGAGCAGTACTTC

D: TRBD1
size: -
J: TRBJ1-1
V: TRBV28
CDR3: CASRDRGRGNTEAFF
DNA: TGTGCCAGCAGGGACAGGGGGCGCGGGAACACTGAAGCTTTCTTT

D: TRBD2
size: -
J: TRBJ2-7
V: TRBV18
CDR3: CASSPRTSGLSPASFEQYF
DNA: TGTGCCAGCTCACCGAGGACTAGCGGGTTGAGCCCTGCGTCCTTCGAGCAGTACTTC

D: -
size: -
J: TRBJ2-3
V: TRBV12-5
CDR3: CATRGGVSTDTQYF
DNA: TGTGCTACTCGAGGGGGGGTGAGCACAGATACGCAGTATTTT

D: -
size: -
J: TRBJ1-2
V: TRBV21-1
CDR3: CASSRQGLGYTF
DNA: TGTGCCAGCAGCAGACAGGGGCTGGGCTACACCTTC

D: -
size: -
J: TRBJ1-3
V: TRBV5-5
CDR3: CASSSDRSGNTIYF
DNA: TGTGCCAGCAGCTCTGACAGGTCCGGAAACACCATATATTTT

D: TRBD1
size: -
J: TRBJ1-4
V: TRBV30
CDR3: CAWSDPLTGNNEKLFF
DNA: TGTGCCTGGAGTGACCCCCTGACAGGGAATAATGAAAAACTGTTTTTT

D: -
size: -
J: TRBJ1-5
V: TRBV11-2
CDR3: CASSLFGQGRQPQHF
DNA: TGTGCCAGCAGCTTATTTGGGCAGGGTCGACAGCCCCAGCATTTT

D: -
size: -
J: TRBJ2-7
V: TRBV30
CDR3: CAWSTPQGGAYEQYF
DNA: TGTGCCTGGAGCACACCTCAGGGGGGTGCCTACGAGCAGTACTTC

D: TRBD2
size: -
J: TRBJ2-2
V: TRBV11-2
CDR3: CASSLALRGLNTGELFF
DNA: TGTGCCAGCAGCTTAGCTCTGCGGGGACTAAACACCGGGGAGCTGTTTTTT

D: TRBD2
size: -
J: TRBJ2-5
V: TRBV7-2
CDR3: CASSLVSGSQETQYF
DNA: TGTGCCAGCAGCTTAGTTAGCGGGAGTCAAGAGACCCAGTACTTC

D: -
size: -
J: TRBJ1-5
V: TRBV24-1
CDR3: CATSVEQLDQPQHF
DNA: TGTGCCACCAGTGTGGAACAGTTGGATCAGCCCCAGCATTTT

D: TRBD2
size: once
J: TRBJ2-7
V: TRBV2
CDR3: CASLSGRYTYEQYF
DNA: TGTGCCAGCCTAAGCGGGAGGTACACCTACGAGCAGTACTTC

D: -
size: -
J: TRBJ1-3
V: TRBV20-1
CDR3: CSASVTTGNTIYF
DNA: TGCAGTGCTAGTGTTACAACTGGAAACACCATATATTTT

D: -
size: -
J: TRBJ1-1
V: TRBV21-1
CDR3: CASSKVDRGRATEAFF
DNA: TGTGCCAGCAGCAAAGTCGACAGGGGGCGTGCCACTGAAGCTTTCTTT

D: TRBD1
size: -
J: TRBJ2-2
V: TRBV2
CDR3: CARGGQGNTGELFF
DNA: TGTGCCAGAGGGGGACAGGGGAACACCGGGGAGCTGTTTTTT

D: -
size: -
J: TRBJ2-7
V: TRBV4-3
CDR3: CASSQQLGGSYEQYF
DNA: TGCGCCAGCAGCCAACAACTCGGGGGCTCCTACGAGCAGTACTTC

D: TRBD2
size: -
J: TRBJ2-7
V: TRBV29-1
CDR3: CSVWTSGIVSYEQYF
DNA: TGCAGCGTATGGACTAGCGGAATAGTATCCTACGAGCAGTACTTC

D: -
size: -
J: TRBJ2-7
V: TRBV10-1
CDR3: CASSELPTGAYEQYF
DNA: TGCGCCAGCAGTGAGTTACCCACGGGAGCCTACGAGCAGTACTTC

D: TRBD1
size: -
J: TRBJ2-3
V: TRBV27
CDR3: CASSLSGTASTDTQYF
DNA: TGTGCCAGCAGTTTATCGGGGACAGCTAGCACAGATACGCAGTATTTT

D: -
size: -
J: TRBJ1-3
V: TRBV29-1
CDR3: CSVDAGGKGNTIYF
DNA: TGCAGCGTTGATGCTGGGGGCAAAGGAAACACCATATATTTT

D: -
size: -
J: TRBJ2-6
V: TRBV5-1
CDR3: CASSFRQADSGANVLTF
DNA: TGCGCCAGCAGCTTTAGACAGGCGGACTCTGGGGCCAACGTCCTGACTTTC

D: -
size: -
J: TRBJ2-3
V: TRBV19
CDR3: CASSPLQGSTDTQYF
DNA: TGTGCCAGTAGTCCCCTCCAGGGTAGCACAGATACGCAGTATTTT

D: -
size: -
J: TRBJ2-1
V: TRBV18
CDR3: CASSPPARISYNEQFF
DNA: TGTGCCAGCTCACCACCCGCGAGGATCTCCTACAATGAGCAGTTCTTC

D: TRBD1
size: -
J: TRBJ1-2
V: TRBV6-5
CDR3: CASSRPGQGVGYTF
DNA: TGTGCCAGCAGTCGGCCGGGACAGGGGGTCGGCTACACCTTC

D: TRBD1
size: once
J: TRBJ1-1
V: TRBV29-1
CDR3: CSVQRTGEVSEAFF
DNA: TGCAGCGTCCAAAGGACAGGGGAAGTATCTGAAGCTTTCTTT

D: -
size: -
J: TRBJ2-1
V: TRBV7-8
CDR3: CASSLASPRIHEQFF
DNA: TGTGCCAGCAGCTTGGCTAGCCCTCGTATCCATGAGCAGTTCTTC

D: -
size: -
J: TRBJ1-5
V: TRBV5-4
CDR3: CASSLPLLNSNQPQHF
DNA: TGTGCCAGCAGCTTGCCCCTACTGAATAGCAATCAGCCCCAGCATTTT

D: TRBD1
size: -
J: TRBJ1-1
V: TRBV15
CDR3: CATSRDIGQVGGFF
DNA: TGTGCCACCAGCAGAGATATCGGACAGGTCGGGGGTTTTTTT

D: -
size: -
J: TRBJ2-2
V: TRBV5-6
CDR3: CASSLDPSTGELFF
DNA: TGTGCCAGCAGCTTAGACCCTAGTACCGGGGAGCTGTTTTTT

D: TRBD1
size: -
J: TRBJ2-1
V: TRBV5-4
CDR3: CASTGQGIDNEQFF
DNA: TGTGCCAGCACCGGACAGGGCATTGACAATGAGCAGTTCTTC

D: -
size: -
J: TRBJ2-1
V: TRBV6-2/TRBV6-3
CDR3: CASSLLRLESDNEQFF
DNA: TGTGCCAGCAGCCTTCTCCGATTGGAGTCTGACAATGAGCAGTTCTTC

D: TRBD1
size: -
J: TRBJ1-2
V: TRBV6-6
CDR3: CASSRQGVASNYGYTF
DNA: TGTGCCAGCAGTCGACAGGGTGTAGCTTCTAACTATGGCTACACCTTC

D: TRBD2
size: -
J: TRBJ2-1
V: TRBV5-1
CDR3: CASSLRTSGSNEQFF
DNA: TGCGCCAGCAGCTTACGGACTAGCGGGAGTAATGAGCAGTTCTTC

D: TRBD2
size: -
J: TRBJ2-5
V: TRBV19
CDR3: CASTSSSGRPETQYF
DNA: TGTGCCAGTACATCCTCTAGCGGGAGGCCGGAGACCCAGTACTTC

D: TRBD1
size: -
J: TRBJ1-1
V: TRBV6-4
CDR3: CASSDTDRGTEAFF
DNA: TGTGCCAGCAGTGACACCGACAGGGGTACTGAAGCTTTCTTT

D: TRBD1
size: -
J: TRBJ1-5
V: TRBV7-8
CDR3: CASSLDRGHQPQHF
DNA: TGTGCCAGCAGCTTAGACAGGGGCCATCAGCCCCAGCATTTT

D: -
size: -
J: TRBJ1-2
V: TRBV7-8
CDR3: CASSHMAQVYGYTF
DNA: TGTGCCAGCAGCCACATGGCGCAGGTCTATGGCTACACCTTC

D: -
size: few
J: TRBJ2-3
V: TRBV20-1
CDR3: CSASPRRDTQYF
DNA: TGCAGTGCTAGTCCCCGGAGAGATACGCAGTATTTT